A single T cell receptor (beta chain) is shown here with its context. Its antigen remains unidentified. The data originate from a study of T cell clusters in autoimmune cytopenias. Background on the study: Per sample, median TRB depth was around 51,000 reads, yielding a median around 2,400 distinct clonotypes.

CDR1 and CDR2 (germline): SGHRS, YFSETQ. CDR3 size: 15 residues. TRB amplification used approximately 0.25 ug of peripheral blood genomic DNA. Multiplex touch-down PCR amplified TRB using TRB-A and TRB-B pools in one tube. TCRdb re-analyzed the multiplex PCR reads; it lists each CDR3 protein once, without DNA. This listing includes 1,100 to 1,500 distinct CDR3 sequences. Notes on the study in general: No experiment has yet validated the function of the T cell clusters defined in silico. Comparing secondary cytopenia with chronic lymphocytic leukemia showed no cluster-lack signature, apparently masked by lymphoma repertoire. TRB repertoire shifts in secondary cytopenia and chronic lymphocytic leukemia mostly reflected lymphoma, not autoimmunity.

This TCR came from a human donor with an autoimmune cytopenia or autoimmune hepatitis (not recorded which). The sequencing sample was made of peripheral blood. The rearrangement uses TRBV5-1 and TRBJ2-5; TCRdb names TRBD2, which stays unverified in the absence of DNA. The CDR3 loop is CASSSLAGGQETQYF.